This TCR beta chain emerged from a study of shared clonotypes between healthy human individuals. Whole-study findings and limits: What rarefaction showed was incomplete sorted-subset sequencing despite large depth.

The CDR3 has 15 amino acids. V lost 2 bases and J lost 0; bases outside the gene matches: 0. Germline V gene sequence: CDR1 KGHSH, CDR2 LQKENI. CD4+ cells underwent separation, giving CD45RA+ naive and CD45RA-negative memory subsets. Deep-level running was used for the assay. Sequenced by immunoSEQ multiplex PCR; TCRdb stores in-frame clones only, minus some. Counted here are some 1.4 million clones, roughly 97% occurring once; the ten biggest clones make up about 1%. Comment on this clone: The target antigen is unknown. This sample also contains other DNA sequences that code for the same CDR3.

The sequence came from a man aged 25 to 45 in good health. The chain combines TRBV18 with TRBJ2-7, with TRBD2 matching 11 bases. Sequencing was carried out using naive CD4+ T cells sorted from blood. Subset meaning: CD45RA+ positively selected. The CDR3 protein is CASSPTSGSSYEQYF. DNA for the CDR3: TGTGCCAGCTCACCAACTAGCGGGAGCTCCTACGAGCAGTACTTC.